This TCR beta chain was captured in a study of cytomegalovirus exposure and HLA in healthy donors. Findings and limits, study-wide: Common viral pathogens seemed, in a later analysis, to connect with several of the most significant clusters.

Germline CDR1 is SGHVS and CDR2 is FNYEAQ. The CDR3 consists of 14 residues. V trimming: 2 bases; J trimming: 4 bases; junction bases outside the gene matches: 1. Primers included in the PCR were 60 Vbeta and 13 Jbeta primers. Libraries were prepared by immunoSEQ multiplex PCR; TCRdb keeps only in-frame clonotypes and omits some of them. The table has 150,000 to 200,000 clones, almost 85% seen once. As for this clone: Its antigen is currently unknown.

The J gene is TRBJ2-5, the V gene TRBV7-6, with 10 bases fitting TRBD2. The clonotype comes from a woman between 45 and 65 years old in good health and CMV-seronegative. What was sequenced was PBMCs. The CDR3 DNA is TGTGCCAGCAGCTTACTAGCGGGAGTAGAGACCCAGTACTTC. This codes for CASSLLAGVETQYF. Combining the CDR3 with reference TRBV7-6 and TRBJ2-5 gives the whole variable domain GAGVSQSPRYKVTKRGQDVALRCDPISGHVSLYWYRQALGQGPEFLTYFNYEAQQDKSGLPNDRFSAERPEGSISTLTIQRTEQRDSAMYRCASSLLAGVETQYFGPGTRLLVL.